The 32 T cell receptor beta chains below all came from one sample that was sequenced in a study of blood T cell repertoires in COVID-19. TCRdb's table, derived via immunoSEQ multiplex PCR, lists solely in-frame clones and lacks some. The top ten hold roughly a sixth of the sample, which has 27,000 or so clones, around 90% seen once. Sequenced input: peripheral blood. These receptors came from a human donor with active COVID-19. The donor label of this sample is uncertain.

The chain has TRBV29-1 and TRBJ1-2; no clear D gene. V lost 4 bases and J lost 8, with 17 bases in between. The CDR3 is 13 amino acids. The V gene's germline CDR1 is SQVTM and CDR2 ANQGSEA. Here the CDR3 DNA reads TGCAGCGTTGTCGTGGGCGGGCTTAGGGGCTACACCTTC. It encodes CSVVVGGLRGYTF.

This chain links TRBV3-1 (or the pseudogene TRBV3-2) with TRBJ2-2; 11 bases match TRBD2. Germline V gives CDR1 LGHDT, CDR2 YNNKEL (reference sequence). The CDR3 contains 18 residues. After removal of 4 bases from V and 7 bases from J, the junction contained 14 bases not matched to a gene. The CDR3 coding sequence is TGTGCCAGCAGCCTTTTGGGACATCAGGGACTAGCGGTCGGGGAGCTGTTTTTT. Translating gives CASSLLGHQGLAVGELFF.

This clone appeared a single time. The chain combines TRBV25-1 with TRBJ1-2; D not certain. Germline lookup yields CDR1 MGHDK and CDR2 SYGVNS. V shed 3 bases and J shed 5 bases, with 10 bases lying between them. CDR3 size: 13 residues. DNA for the CDR3: TGTGCCAGCAGTGACGCAGGCCAATATGGCTACACCTTC. It specifies CASSDAGQYGYTF.

The V call is TRBV7-2, the J call TRBJ1-6, with D hard to call. Germline loops: CDR1 SGHTA, CDR2 FQGNSA. This CDR3 has 13 amino acids. V lost 3 bases and J 6 bases, leaving 6 bases between the germline ends. The CDR3 spells CASSFTLNSPLHF. The CDR3 DNA sequence: TGTGCCAGCAGCTTTACTCTTAATTCACCCCTCCACTTT. Complete variable domain (other parts from reference TRBV7-2 and TRBJ1-6): GAGVSQSPSNKVTEKGKDVELRCDPISGHTALYWYRQSLGQGLEFLIYFQGNSAPDKSGLPSDRFSAERTGGSVSTLTIQRTQQEDSAVYLCASSFTLNSPLHFGNGTRLTVT.

The genes are TRBV6-5 and TRBJ1-1, with a possible D match to TRBD1 (6 bases). Germline V lookup: CDR1 MNHEY, CDR2 SVGAGI. This CDR3 is 14 amino acids long. The V end was cut by 2 bases, the J end by 6 bases, with 13 bases between. CDR3 amino acids: CASSYGRGRAEAFF. The CDR3 DNA sequence: TGTGCCAGCAGTTACGGCAGGGGTAGAGCTGAAGCTTTCTTT.

The chain carries TRBV24-1 and TRBJ2-2; 7 nucleotides line up with TRBD1. Per germline, CDR1 KGHDR and CDR2 SFDVKD. Germline trimming cut 8 bases from V and 4 bases from J; bases unmatched to any gene: 6. The CDR3 spans 14 residues. CDR3: CATTGTASTGELFF. DNA for the CDR3: TGTGCCACCACCGGGACAGCGTCCACCGGGGAGCTGTTTTTT.

The V gene is TRBV29-1, the J gene TRBJ1-2, with a possible D match to TRBD1 (5 bases). This CDR3 has 13 amino acids. The ends were cut back, 5 bases at V and 8 bases at J, with 18 bases in the middle. The germline V gene has CDR1 SQVTM and CDR2 ANQGSEA. CDR3 coding DNA: TGCAGCGTTAGTAGACCCGGGGGAGGAGGCTACACCTTC. Protein sequence: CSVSRPGGGGYTF.

The chain is built from TRBV24-1 and TRBJ2-2, with a tentative D call TRBD2 (6 bases). V shed 6 bases and J shed 7 bases, with 11 bases lying between them. Germline V gene sequence: CDR1 KGHDR, CDR2 SFDVKD. The CDR3 has 13 amino acids. The CDR3: CATSWGRSGELFF. For the CDR3, the DNA is TGTGCCACCAGTTGGGGGAGGAGCGGGGAGCTGTTTTTT.

J is TRBJ2-7 and V is TRBV29-1; 9 bases are shared with TRBD1. The V and J ends lost 5 bases and 4 bases, in that order; junction bases with no gene match: 9. This CDR3 region has 14 residues. Germline CDR1 SQVTM, CDR2 ANQGSEA. The CDR3, as DNA: TGCAGCGTTAAGGAACAGGGGGCGGGTTACGAGCAGTACTTC. Translating it yields CSVKEQGAGYEQYF.

The chain joins TRBV6-1 to TRBJ1-5, with 7 bases that match TRBD1. V lost 2 bases and J lost 4; bases outside the gene matches: 8. This CDR3 comprises 16 residues. Germline V lookup: CDR1 MNHNS, CDR2 SASEGT. The CDR3 coding sequence is TGTGCCAGCAGTGAATTCCTCGGGACAGCAAATCAGCCCCAGCATTTT. This codes for CASSEFLGTANQPQHF.

The V call is TRBV25-1, the J call TRBJ1-5, with D hard to call. Trimming took 1 base from V and 0 from J, leaving 7 bases between them. The CDR3 has 15 residues. Germline CDR1 MGHDK, CDR2 SYGVNS. The CDR3 reads CASSESGASNQPQHF. The CDR3 nucleotides are TGTGCCAGCAGTGAATCGGGAGCTAGCAATCAGCCCCAGCATTTT.

This clone came up once. V usage is TRBV7-2 and J usage is TRBJ1-2, with D perhaps TRBD1 (6 bases). Germline V gives CDR1 SGHTA, CDR2 FQGNSA. The CDR3 contains 13 residues. Trimming took off 6 bases at V and 4 bases at J, with 12 bases between the two ends. The DNA for the CDR3 is TGTGCCAGCAGTTCGGACAGTCCCTATGGCTACACCTTC. This codes for CASSSDSPYGYTF.

The V gene is TRBV5-4, the J gene TRBJ2-2; no clear D gene. Per the germline V gene, CDR1 is SGHNT and CDR2 is YYREEE (reference sequence). V dropped 0 bases and J dropped 7 bases, with 7 bases sitting between them. The CDR3 is 13 residues long. The CDR3 here is CASSLAPSGELFF. CDR3 bases: TGTGCCAGCAGCTTGGCACCTAGCGGGGAGCTGTTTTTT. The whole variable domain, remainder taken from reference TRBV5-4 and TRBJ2-2, is ETGVTQSPTHLIKTRGQQVTLRCSSQSGHNTVSWYQQALGQGPQFIFQYYREEENGRGNFPPRFSGLQFPNYSSELNVNALELDDSALYLCASSLAPSGELFFGEGSRLTVL.

The V and J genes are TRBV4-2 and TRBJ1-6; 7 bases match TRBD1. Germline trimming cut 5 bases from V and 9 bases from J; bases unmatched to any gene: 10. From germline, CDR1 is LGHNA and CDR2 YNFKEQ. The CDR3 runs 15 residues. The CDR3 loop reads CASSVGQGVSSPLHF. CDR3 DNA sequence: TGTGCCAGCAGCGTCGGGCAGGGGGTTAGTTCACCCCTCCACTTT.

The chain combines TRBV27 with TRBJ1-2; 7 bases fit TRBD1. The CDR3 covers 16 residues. J lost 4 bases, V lost 5 bases, and 13 bases had no gene match. Germline values: CDR1 MNHEY, CDR2 SMNVEV (reference sequence). Here the CDR3 reads CASSLSPTGSLYGYTF. The CDR3 DNA reads as TGTGCCAGCAGTCTGAGCCCGACAGGGTCTCTCTATGGCTACACCTTC.

This rearrangement joins TRBV6-2 or TRBV6-3 to TRBJ2-3; D is ambiguous. CDR1 MNHEY and CDR2 SVGEGT come from the germline V gene. The germline V and J ends were trimmed by 0 bases and 1 base, with 14 bases remaining between them. The CDR3 extends over 17 amino acids. CDR3 DNA sequence: TGTGCCAGCAGTTACTCGGGCTACCCGCTGGGCACAGATACGCAGTATTTT. Translated: CASSYSGYPLGTDTQYF.

The chain employs TRBV7-2 and TRBJ2-5; 7 nucleotides line up with TRBD2. Germline V CDR1 and CDR2: SGHTA, FQGNSA. This CDR3 has 15 residues. J was trimmed by 0 bases and V by 10 bases; bases with no gene match: 11. The DNA for the CDR3 is TGTGCCACCCAGCACTTGGCGGGGGACCAAGAGACCCAGTACTTC. Translation: CATQHLAGDQETQYF.

The chain employs TRBV19 and TRBJ1-1; 7 bases agree with TRBD1. The V gene end was trimmed by 3 bases and the J gene end by 5 bases; junction bases not matched to a gene: 6. The V gene's germline CDR1 is LNHDA and CDR2 SQIVND (reference sequence). The CDR3 consists of 14 residues. CDR3 DNA: TGTGCCAGTAGTATCAGAGGCAGGGGGACTGAAGCTTTCTTT. Translation gives CASSIRGRGTEAFF.

The chain has TRBV9 and TRBJ2-5; D might be TRBD1 (5 bases). Looked up from germline, CDR1 is SGDLS and CDR2 is YYNGEE. This CDR3 has 15 residues. The V end was cut by 0 bases, the J end by 0 bases, with 9 bases between. This chain's CDR3 is CASSVDGRDQETQYF. DNA for the CDR3: TGTGCCAGCAGCGTAGATGGCAGGGACCAAGAGACCCAGTACTTC.

This chain uses TRBV27 with TRBJ2-3; 12 bases are a match to TRBD2. V gave up 5 bases and J gave up 5 bases; unmatched junction bases: 8. The V gene's germline CDR1 is MNHEY and CDR2 SMNVEV (reference sequence). The CDR3 consists of 16 residues. The DNA of the CDR3 is TGTGCCAGCAGTCCCCGGACTAGCGGGGTGGTAGATACGCAGTATTTT. This encodes CASSPRTSGVVDTQYF.

The V gene is TRBV2, the J gene TRBJ2-2; TRBD1 matches at 9 bases. Germline V lookup: CDR1 SNHLY, CDR2 FYNNEI. The V segment lost 3 bases and the J segment 6 bases; nucleotides outside the gene matches: 5. This CDR3 is 15 amino acids long. CDR3 coding DNA: TGTGCCAGCAGTGATCGGACAGGGGAGGCCGGGGAGCTGTTTTTT. Protein: CASSDRTGEAGELFF.

In its sample, this clone was seen once. The chain has TRBV24-1 and TRBJ2-3, with 8 nucleotides matching TRBD1. Unmatched junction bases numbered 9, after V lost 5 bases and J lost 6 bases. The CDR3 runs to 15 residues. From germline, CDR1 is KGHDR and CDR2 SFDVKD. Here the CDR3 DNA reads TGTGCCACCAGTGGTCCGGACAGGGAAGGCGATACGCAGTATTTT. Its translation is CATSGPDREGDTQYF.

This chain uses TRBV27 with TRBJ2-1, with TRBD2 matching over 13 bases. Germline values: CDR1 MNHEY, CDR2 SMNVEV (reference sequence). Germline trimming cut 5 bases from V and 4 bases from J; bases unmatched to any gene: 5. The CDR3 has 16 residues. In DNA, the CDR3 is TGTGCCAGCAGTCCCCAGACTAGCGGGAGGTACAATGAGCAGTTCTTC. Its protein is CASSPQTSGRYNEQFF.

A single count supports this clone. The chain recombines TRBV6-5 with TRBJ1-3; D might be TRBD1 (6 bases). V was clipped by 6 bases and J by 0 bases, with 9 bases between them. The CDR3 is 14 amino acids. Germline V gene lookup returns CDR1 MNHEY and CDR2 SVGAGI. The CDR3 loop is CASSSTGSGNTIYF. The CDR3 nucleotides read TGTGCCAGCAGCTCGACAGGCTCTGGAAACACCATATATTTT.

The rearrangement uses TRBV11-1 and TRBJ2-5; 12 nucleotides align to TRBD1. In germline, CDR1 is SGHAT, CDR2 FQDESV (reference sequence). This CDR3 contains 16 residues. With 5 bases clipped from V and 5 bases from J, the junction kept 9 bases outside the gene matches. The CDR3 nucleotides read TGTGCCAGCAGCGACCGGGACAGGGGGCGCATGGAGACCCAGTACTTC. Translation gives CASSDRDRGRMETQYF.

This chain uses TRBV29-1 with TRBJ2-3; D possibly corresponds to TRBD1 (6 bases). The CDR3 covers 13 residues. The germline V gene encodes CDR1 SQVTM and CDR2 ANQGSEA. Trimming left V 7 bases short and J 2 bases short, with 13 bases between. In DNA form, the CDR3 reads TGCAGCGGCAACAGGGTACCCACAGATACGCAGTATTTT. It yields the protein CSGNRVPTDTQYF.

This rearrangement joins TRBV2 to TRBJ2-4, with 8 nucleotides matching TRBD1. The CDR3 extends over 14 amino acids. Per the germline V gene, CDR1 is SNHLY and CDR2 is FYNNEI. V trimming: 5 bases; J trimming: 7 bases; junction bases outside the gene matches: 7. In nucleotides, the CDR3 is TGTGCCAGCAGTTTGACAGGGGTTCAGAACATTCAGTACTTC. This translates into CASSLTGVQNIQYF.

As DNA, the CDR3 is TGTGCCTGGAGTGTACGTACTAGCGGGAGATACAATGAGCAGTTCTTC. Its protein is CAWSVRTSGRYNEQFF. The V call is TRBV30, the J call TRBJ2-1, with 11 bases aligning to TRBD2. This CDR3 contains 16 residues. Germline trimming cut 0 bases from V and 4 bases from J; bases unmatched to any gene: 5. The germline V gene encodes CDR1 GTSNPN and CDR2 SVGIG (reference sequence).

The V gene is TRBV3-1 (or the pseudogene TRBV3-2), the J gene TRBJ2-3, with TRBD2 identical over 7 bases. From germline, CDR1 is LGHDT and CDR2 YNNKEL (reference sequence). The trim removed 1 base at V and 0 bases at J, leaving 1 base unmatched. The CDR3 totals 15 residues. The CDR3 region is CASSQVAGSTDTQYF. The CDR3 DNA sequence: TGTGCCAGCAGCCAAGTAGCGGGCAGCACAGATACGCAGTATTTT.

This chain links TRBV11-2 with TRBJ2-1; TRBD1 matches 12 bases. The CDR3 spans 16 residues. In germline, CDR1 is SGHAT, CDR2 FQNNGV. V shed 5 bases and J 8 bases; nucleotides not matched to a gene: 10. CDR3 sequence: CASSPLGTGGMDEQFF. The CDR3 region has the DNA TGTGCCAGCAGCCCTCTCGGGACAGGGGGCATGGATGAGCAGTTCTTC.

The chain combines TRBV7-8 with TRBJ2-5, with 10 positions matching TRBD1. The CDR3 covers 15 residues. J lost 4 bases, V lost 5 bases, and 7 bases had no gene match. CDR1 and CDR2 from the germline V gene are SGHVS and FQNEAQ. The CDR3 spells CASSQGQGLLETQYF. The DNA for the CDR3 is TGTGCCAGCAGCCAGGGACAGGGGTTATTAGAGACCCAGTACTTC.

This clone was recorded once. This chain joins TRBV10-3 and TRBJ2-5; 7 bases fit TRBD2. J gave up 5 bases and V 0 bases, and 6 bases lay outside the gene matches. CDR3 length: 15 amino acids. CDR1 and CDR2 (germline): ENHRY, SYGVKD. CDR3 sequence (DNA): TGTGCCATCAGTGAGTCTCCGGGGGGTGTGGAGACCCAGTACTTC. Translating gives CAISESPGGVETQYF.